This TCR beta chain was documented in a study of T cell repertoires in cytomegalovirus infection. On the study more broadly: Recently identified HLA-C-restricted CMV epitopes were among the peptides used. Public TCR beta signature analysis indicated the presence of both CMV infection and matching HLA type.

This CDR3 region has 13 residues. Between the trimmed V and J ends, which lost 2 bases and 6 bases, there was a span of 11 bases. Germline V gene sequence: CDR1 SGHDN, CDR2 FVKESK. Study-wide results and limits: CMV carriers with the relevant HLA were identified by cumulative public TCR beta family frequency. Ex vivo responses were dominated by HLA-C-restricted CMV-specific TCR beta clonotypes.

Only a few counts were recorded for this clonotype. Its antigen is as yet unknown. TCRdb re-derived calls from the reads in MiXCR, one entry per CDR3 protein. This table has 750,000 to 900,000 distinct CDR3 sequences, 25% to 30% appearing once. V usage is TRBV14 and J usage is TRBJ2-7; no clear D. This material consisted of cultured CD8+ T cells from PBMCs, taken from culture after CMV antigen stimulation. This clonotype originated in a human donor in good health (CMV status not recorded). Some clones in this sample may be carry-over from other donors' samples. CDR3 in DNA: TGTGCCAGCAGCCAATGGTCACAGTCCGAGCAGTACGTC. Residues: CASSQWSQSEQYV.